The 10 T cell receptor beta chains below all came from one sample that was sequenced in a study of memory CD4+ T cells and cytomegalovirus serostatus. Sequencing used immunoSEQ multiplex PCR; TCRdb keeps in-frame clones, though not all of them. The sample consists of approximately 70,000 clones, 75% to 80% of them appearing once. Single viable CD3+CD4+CD8-CD45RO+ cells were sorted as the memory CD4+ T cells. Input material: memory CD4+ T cells from blood. These receptors all come from an adult in good health and CMV-seropositive.

V and J are TRBV6-1 and TRBJ1-2; 7 bases fit TRBD1. Germline V gene data show CDR1 as MNHNS and CDR2 as SASEGT. J was trimmed by 2 bases and V by 6 bases; bases with no gene match: 9. The CDR3 sequence is 15 residues long. DNA of the CDR3: TGTGCCAGCAGATATCCGGGACAGCTAAACTATGGCTACACCTTC. This codes for CASRYPGQLNYGYTF.

This clone came up a few times. The gene calls are TRBV7-3 and TRBJ2-5; D remains ambiguous. The CDR3 loop spans 15 amino acids. Germline V gene lookup returns CDR1 SGHTA and CDR2 FQGTGA. V was trimmed by 2 bases and J by 1 base, leaving 11 bases between them. The CDR3 DNA is TGTGCCAGCAGCTTACTTCCGGGCCTCCAAGAGACCCAGTACTTC. Its protein product is CASSLLPGLQETQYF. Filled out from reference TRBV7-3 and TRBJ2-5, the complete variable domain reads GAGVSQTPSNKVTEKGKYVELRCDPISGHTALYWYRQSLGQGPEFLIYFQGTGAADDSGLPNDRFFAVRPEGSVSTLKIQRTERGDSAVYLCASSLLPGLQETQYFGPGTRLLVL.

This clone has just one count. This chain connects TRBV28 to TRBJ2-3; 10 bases agree with TRBD1. V lost 2 bases and J lost 5; bases outside the gene matches: 10. This CDR3 is 17 amino acids long. Germline lookup yields CDR1 MDHEN and CDR2 SYDVKM. CDR3 sequence: CASSLGRDRGYRDTQYF. CDR3 DNA: TGTGCCAGCAGTTTAGGACGGGACAGGGGCTACCGAGATACGCAGTATTTT.

The rearrangement joins TRBV2 to TRBJ2-5; TRBD2 is a possible D gene (6 bases). The CDR3 loop spans 14 amino acids. Trimming took 6 bases from V and 0 from J, leaving 11 bases between them. Germline V gene lookup returns CDR1 SNHLY and CDR2 FYNNEI. In nucleotides, the CDR3 is TGTGCCAGCAGAACTAGCTATAACCAAGAGACCCAGTACTTC. The encoded protein is CASRTSYNQETQYF. The full variable domain, completed using reference TRBV2 and TRBJ2-5, is EPEVTQTPSHQVTQMGQEVILRCVPISNHLYFYWYRQILGQKVEFLVSFYNNEISEKSEIFDDQFSVERPDGSNFTLKIRSTKLEDSAMYFCASRTSYNQETQYFGPGTRLLVL.

V gene TRBV9 combines with J gene TRBJ2-3; D is unresolved. Germline loops: CDR1 SGDLS, CDR2 YYNGEE. The CDR3 extends over 13 amino acids. The ends were cut back, 1 base at V and 5 bases at J, with 8 bases in the middle. The CDR3 loop is CASSVSSLDTQYF. CDR3 nucleotide sequence: TGTGCCAGCAGCGTATCCTCGTTAGATACGCAGTATTTT.

DNA of the CDR3: TGTGCCAGCAGGACCCAGGACAGTTCCTACGAGCAGTACTTC. It specifies CASRTQDSSYEQYF. This chain links TRBV6-5 with TRBJ2-7, with D possibly TRBD1 on 6 matching bases. CDR3 size: 14 residues. CDR1 and CDR2 (germline): MNHEY, SVGAGI. Deletions cut 6 bases from V and 1 base from J, with 13 bases between.

The genes are TRBV30 and TRBJ2-3; a possible D gene is TRBD1 (5 bases). The V end was cut by 4 bases, the J end by 7 bases, with 9 bases between. Looked up from germline, CDR1 is GTSNPN and CDR2 is SVGIG (reference sequence). The CDR3 runs 11 residues. The CDR3 nucleotides read TGTGCCTGGACCGCAGGGAATACGCAGTATTTT. Translated: CAWTAGNTQYF.

The chain employs TRBV7-9 and TRBJ2-7; TRBD2 matches at 12 bases. The CDR3 spans 17 residues. Germline-derived CDR1 and CDR2 are SEHNR and FQNEAQ (reference sequence). After removal of 5 bases from V and 5 bases from J, the junction contained 13 bases not matched to a gene. The DNA for the CDR3 is TGTGCCAGCAGCCCCCACTTACGACTAGCGGGAGCGAACGAGCAGTACTTC. Translating it yields CASSPHLRLAGANEQYF.

Concerning this clone itself: The same CDR3 also results from other DNA sequences found in this sample. The J gene is TRBJ2-3, the V gene TRBV20-1; no reliable D call. CDR3 size: 11 residues. Per germline, CDR1 DFQATT and CDR2 SNEGSKA (reference sequence). V lost 2 bases, J lost 2 bases, and 2 bases lay in between. CDR3 loop: CSARITDTQYF. The CDR3 nucleotides read TGCAGTGCTAGAATCACAGATACGCAGTATTTT.

The chain has TRBV20-1 and TRBJ2-7; 7 nucleotides align to TRBD1. J was trimmed by 9 bases and V by 5 bases; bases with no gene match: 4. The CDR3 is 10 residues long. Germline V gives CDR1 DFQATT, CDR2 SNEGSKA (reference sequence). The DNA of the CDR3 is TGCAGTGCTCATCGACAGGGGCAGTACTTC. It yields the protein CSAHRQGQYF.